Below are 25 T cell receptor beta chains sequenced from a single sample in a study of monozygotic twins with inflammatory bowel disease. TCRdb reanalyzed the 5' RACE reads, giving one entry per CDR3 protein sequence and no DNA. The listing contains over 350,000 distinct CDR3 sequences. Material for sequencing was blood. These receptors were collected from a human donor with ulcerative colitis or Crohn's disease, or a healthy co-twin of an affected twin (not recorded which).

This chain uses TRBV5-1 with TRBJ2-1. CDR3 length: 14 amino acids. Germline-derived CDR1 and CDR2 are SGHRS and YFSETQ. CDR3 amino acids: CASSGVRPDNEQFF.

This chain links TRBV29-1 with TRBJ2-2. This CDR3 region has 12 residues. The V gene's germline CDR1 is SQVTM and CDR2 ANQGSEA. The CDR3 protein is CSSDKRTGELFF.

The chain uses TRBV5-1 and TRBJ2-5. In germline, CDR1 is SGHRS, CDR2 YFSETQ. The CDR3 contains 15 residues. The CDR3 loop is CASSFLVSQVETQYF.

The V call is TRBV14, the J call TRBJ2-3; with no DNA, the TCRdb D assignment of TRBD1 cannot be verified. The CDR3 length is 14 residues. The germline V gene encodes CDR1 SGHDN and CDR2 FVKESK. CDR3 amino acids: CASSQWTGTDTQYF.

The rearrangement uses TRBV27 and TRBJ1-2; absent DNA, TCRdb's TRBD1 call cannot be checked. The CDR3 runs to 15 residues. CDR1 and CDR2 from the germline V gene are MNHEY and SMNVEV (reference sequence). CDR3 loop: CASSLMRQGASGYTF.

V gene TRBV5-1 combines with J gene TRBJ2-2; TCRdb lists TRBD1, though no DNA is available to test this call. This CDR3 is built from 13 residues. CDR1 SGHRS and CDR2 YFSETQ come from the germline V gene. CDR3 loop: CASSPRLFGELFF.

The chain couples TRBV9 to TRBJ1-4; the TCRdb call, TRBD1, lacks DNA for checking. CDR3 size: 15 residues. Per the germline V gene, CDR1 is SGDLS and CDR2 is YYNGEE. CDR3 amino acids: CASSARTGDREKLFF.

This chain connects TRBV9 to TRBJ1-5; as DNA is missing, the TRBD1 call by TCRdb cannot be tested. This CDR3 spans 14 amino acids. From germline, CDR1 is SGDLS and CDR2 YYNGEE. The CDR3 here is CASNQDGGNQPQHF.

This chain's CDR3 is CASSLRQAWHEQYF. The rearrangement joins TRBV12-3 or TRBV12-4 to TRBJ2-7. The CDR3 consists of 14 residues.

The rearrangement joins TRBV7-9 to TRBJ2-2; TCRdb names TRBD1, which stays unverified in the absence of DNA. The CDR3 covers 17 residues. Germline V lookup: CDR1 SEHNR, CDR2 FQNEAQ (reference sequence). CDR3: CASSFPRDTPNTGELFF. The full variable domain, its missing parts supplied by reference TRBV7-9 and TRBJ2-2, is DTGVSQNPRHKITKRGQNVTFRCDPISEHNRLYWYRQTLGQGPEFLTYFQNEAQLEKSRLLSDRFSAERPKGSFSTLEIQRTEQGDSAMYLCASSFPRDTPNTGELFFGEGSRLTVL.

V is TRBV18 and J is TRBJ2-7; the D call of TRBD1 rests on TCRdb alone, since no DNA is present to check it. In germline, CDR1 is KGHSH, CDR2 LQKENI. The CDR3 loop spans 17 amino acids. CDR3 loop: CASSARKNRDRVHEQYF.

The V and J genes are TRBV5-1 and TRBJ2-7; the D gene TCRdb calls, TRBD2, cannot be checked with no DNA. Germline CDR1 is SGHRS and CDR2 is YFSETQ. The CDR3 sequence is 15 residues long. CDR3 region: CASSLGVSGTYEQYF. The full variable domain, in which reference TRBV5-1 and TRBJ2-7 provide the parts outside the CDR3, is KAGVTQTPRYLIKTRGQQVTLSCSPISGHRSVSWYQQTPGQGLQFLFEYFSETQRNKGNFPGRFSGRQFSNSRSEMNVSTLELGDSALYLCASSLGVSGTYEQYFGPGTRLTVT.

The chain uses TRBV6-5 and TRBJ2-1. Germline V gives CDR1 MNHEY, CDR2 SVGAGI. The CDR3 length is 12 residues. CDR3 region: CASSYSGVEQFF.

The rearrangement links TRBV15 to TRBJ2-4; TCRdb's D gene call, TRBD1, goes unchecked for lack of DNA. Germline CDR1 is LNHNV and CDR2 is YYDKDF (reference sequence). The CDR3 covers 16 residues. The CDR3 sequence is CATSRVGTGFWNIQYF.

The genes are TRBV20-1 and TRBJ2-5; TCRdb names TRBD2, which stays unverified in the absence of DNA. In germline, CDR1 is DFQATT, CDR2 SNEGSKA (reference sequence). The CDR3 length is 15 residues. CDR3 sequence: CSARDAAGEGETQYF.

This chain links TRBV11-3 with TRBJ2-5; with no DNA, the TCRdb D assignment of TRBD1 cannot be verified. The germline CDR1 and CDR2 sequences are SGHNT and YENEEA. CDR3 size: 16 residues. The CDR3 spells CASSFRSGGPQETQYF.

The CDR3 is CASSRVRGNTGELFF. The gene calls are TRBV19 and TRBJ2-2; TCRdb's D gene call, TRBD1, goes unchecked for lack of DNA. CDR1 LNHDA and CDR2 SQIVND come from the germline V gene (reference sequence). There are 15 residues in the CDR3.

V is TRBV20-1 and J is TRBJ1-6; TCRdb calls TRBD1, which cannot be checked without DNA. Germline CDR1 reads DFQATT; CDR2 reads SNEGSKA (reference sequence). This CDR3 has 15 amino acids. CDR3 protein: CSARVLGQRNSPLHF.

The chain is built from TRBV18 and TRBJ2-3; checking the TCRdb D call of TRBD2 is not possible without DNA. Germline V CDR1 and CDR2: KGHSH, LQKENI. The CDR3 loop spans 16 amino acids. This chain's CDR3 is CASSPPRRGTTDTQYF.

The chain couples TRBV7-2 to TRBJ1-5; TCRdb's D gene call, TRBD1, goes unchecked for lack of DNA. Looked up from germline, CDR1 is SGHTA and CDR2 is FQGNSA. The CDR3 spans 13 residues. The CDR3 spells CASSLAREQPQHF.

CDR3 residues: CASSSRQGRSETEAFF. The V gene is TRBV5-1, the J gene TRBJ1-1; with no DNA, the TCRdb D assignment of TRBD1 cannot be verified. Germline-derived CDR1 and CDR2 are SGHRS and YFSETQ. This CDR3 is 16 amino acids long.

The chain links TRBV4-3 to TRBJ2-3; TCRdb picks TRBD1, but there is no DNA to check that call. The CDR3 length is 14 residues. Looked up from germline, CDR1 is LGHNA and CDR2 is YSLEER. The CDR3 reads CASSHHGEGDTQYF.

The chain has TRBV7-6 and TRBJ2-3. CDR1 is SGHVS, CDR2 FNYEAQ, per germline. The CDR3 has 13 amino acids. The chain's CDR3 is CASSQSWADTQYF.

CDR3 residues: CASSLSVSGADRNEQFF. The chain recombines TRBV5-1 with TRBJ2-1; without DNA, the TCRdb call of TRBD2 cannot be checked. The germline CDR1 and CDR2 sequences are SGHRS and YFSETQ. There are 17 residues in the CDR3.

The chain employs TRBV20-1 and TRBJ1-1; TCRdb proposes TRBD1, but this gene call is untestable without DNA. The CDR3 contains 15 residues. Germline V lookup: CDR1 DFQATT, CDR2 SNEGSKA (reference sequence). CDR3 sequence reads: CSARDFRGINTEAFF.